The text below deals with one T cell receptor (beta chain). At the survey level, the v3.0 immunoSEQ assay was run. The repertoire was sequenced with immunoSEQ multiplex PCR; TCRdb's copy has only in-frame clones and lacks some. The top ten hold approximately 4.5% of the sample, which has around 21,000 clones, more than 80% seen once. V lost 2 bases and J lost 3, with 13 bases in between. The germline V gene has CDR1 LGHNA and CDR2 YSLEER. The CDR3 runs to 15 residues. This entry is derived from a study of long-term antiretroviral therapy in people with HIV. The chain carries TRBV4-3 and TRBJ1-1; no clear D. Sequencing used unsorted PBMCs, obtained less than 6 years after starting antiretroviral therapy. The sequence was obtained from a man aged 25 to 45 with HIV. This CDR3 is CASSQRPRQDTEAFF. The DNA for the CDR3 is TGCGCCAGCAGCCAACGCCCCAGGCAGGACACTGAAGCTTTCTTT.